These 21 T cell receptor beta chains originate from one sample sequenced in a study of beta chain features in type 1 diabetes. General observations from the study: Shortening that was moderate but significant affected the TCRB CDR3s of Type 1 diabetes patients in all four CD4+ subsets.

As every portion of the isolated RNA was reverse transcribed, the sequencing read expressed TCRB transcripts. Assay: immunoSEQ multiplex PCR; the TCRdb copy retains only in-frame clones and omits some. The data hold 60,000 to 75,000 clones, with 49% observed a single time. These receptors have no identified antigens. Specimen: central memory CD4+ T cells from blood. The origin of the receptors is a man aged 25-45 years with type 1 diabetes.

This chain joins TRBV6-5 and TRBJ2-3, with TRBD2 matching over 8 bases. V trimming: 4 bases; J trimming: 6 bases; junction bases outside the gene matches: 3. Germline V gene data show CDR1 as MNHEY and CDR2 as SVGAGI. The CDR3 length is 13 residues. CDR3 coding DNA: TGTGCCAGCAGTTCCCAGCGGGGGGATACGCAGTATTTT. This encodes CASSSQRGDTQYF.

The rearrangement uses TRBV2 and TRBJ1-6; D unclear. The CDR3 length is 15 residues. Between the trimmed V and J ends, which lost 1 base and 5 bases, there was a span of 9 bases. Germline V gene data show CDR1 as SNHLY and CDR2 as FYNNEI. CDR3 sequence: CASSEVAGNNSPLHF. Here the CDR3 DNA reads TGTGCCAGCAGTGAAGTGGCAGGCAATAATTCACCCCTCCACTTT.

J is TRBJ2-2 and V is TRBV5-5; TRBD2 is a possible D gene (6 bases). The CDR3 has 13 amino acids. The V and J ends lost 7 bases and 7 bases respectively, with 14 bases between them. Germline CDR1 reads SGHKS; CDR2 reads YYEKEE (reference sequence). CDR3 bases: TGTGCCAGCTGGAGGGCGGGCATCGGGGAGCTGTTTTTT. Amino acid sequence: CASWRAGIGELFF.

The V and J genes are TRBV30 and TRBJ1-1, with D possibly matching TRBD1 (5 bases). The CDR3 covers 14 residues. Trimming took off 4 bases at V and 1 base at J, with 13 bases between the two ends. The germline V gene encodes CDR1 GTSNPN and CDR2 SVGIG (reference sequence). The CDR3 sequence is CAWTPGGANTEAFF. CDR3 sequence (DNA): TGTGCCTGGACCCCAGGAGGGGCGAACACTGAAGCTTTCTTT. The variable domain in full, completed from reference TRBV30 and TRBJ1-1, reads SQTIHQWPATLVQPVGSPLSLECTVEGTSNPNLYWYRQAAGRGLQLLFYSVGIGQISSEVPQNLSASRPQDRQFILSSKKLLLSDSGFYLCAWTPGGANTEAFFGQGTRLTVV.

The chain recombines TRBV11-2 with TRBJ1-2, with D possibly being TRBD1 (5 bases). Trimming pared 5 bases from V and 2 bases from J, leaving 12 bases between. CDR3 length: 14 amino acids. Germline V gene data show CDR1 as SGHAT and CDR2 as FQNNGV. This CDR3 reads CASSTSQENYGYTF. For the CDR3, the DNA is TGTGCCAGCAGCACCTCACAGGAAAACTATGGCTACACCTTC. Filled out from reference TRBV11-2 and TRBJ1-2, the complete variable domain reads EAGVAQSPRYKIIEKRQSVAFWCNPISGHATLYWYQQILGQGPKLLIQFQNNGVVDDSQLPKDRFSAERLKGVDSTLKIQPAKLEDSAVYLCASSTSQENYGYTFGSGTRLTVV.

This clone was counted a few times. The V and J genes are TRBV5-6 and TRBJ1-3; D possibly corresponds to TRBD1 (5 bases). Germline lookup yields CDR1 SGHDT and CDR2 YYEEEE. CDR3 length: 16 amino acids. With 4 bases removed from V and 0 bases from J, the gap between germline ends came to 14 bases. CDR3 in DNA: TGTGCCAGCAGCCACAGGACGCCGAGCTCTGGAAACACCATATATTTT. As protein: CASSHRTPSSGNTIYF. The entire variable domain, with the rest obtained from reference TRBV5-6 and TRBJ1-3, is as follows: DAGVTQSPTHLIKTRGQQVTLRCSPKSGHDTVSWYQQALGQGPQFIFQYYEEEERQRGNFPDRFSGHQFPNYSSELNVNALLLGDSALYLCASSHRTPSSGNTIYFGEGSWLTVV.

The chain recombines TRBV19 with TRBJ1-2; TRBD1 is a possible D gene (5 bases). Deletions cut 8 bases from V and 4 bases from J, with 17 bases between. The CDR3 spans 14 residues. Germline V CDR1 and CDR2: LNHDA, SQIVND (reference sequence). CDR3 loop: CASSGRKGLYGYTF. The CDR3 nucleotides are TGTGCCAGTTCAGGGAGGAAGGGACTCTATGGCTACACCTTC. Supplemented by reference TRBV19 and TRBJ1-2, the full variable domain reads DGGITQSPKYLFRKEGQNVTLSCEQNLNHDAMYWYRQDPGQGLRLIYYSQIVNDFQKGDIAEGYSVSREKKESFPLTVTSAQKNPTAFYLCASSGRKGLYGYTFGSGTRLTVV.

The rearrangement links TRBV27 to TRBJ2-2; D perhaps matches TRBD2 (5 bases). The germline CDR1 and CDR2 sequences are MNHEY and SMNVEV (reference sequence). CDR3 size: 17 residues. V was trimmed by 2 bases and J by 4 bases, leaving 17 bases between them. Written as DNA, the CDR3 is TGTGCCAGCAGTTTACGAGGGCGCGGAGATACCACCGGGGAGCTGTTTTTT. Translating gives CASSLRGRGDTTGELFF.

The V and J genes are TRBV19 and TRBJ1-1, with TRBD1 identical over 7 bases. Trimming removed 6 bases from V and 3 bases from J; junction bases left unmatched: 4. The CDR3 is made up of 13 amino acids. CDR1 and CDR2 from the germline V gene are LNHDA and SQIVND (reference sequence). The CDR3 here is CASSQGEYTEAFF. CDR3 DNA sequence: TGTGCCAGTAGCCAGGGGGAGTACACTGAAGCTTTCTTT.

The chain employs TRBV11-3 and TRBJ1-1, with 8 bases lining up with TRBD1. The germline gives CDR1 SGHNT, CDR2 YENEEA. Losses at the gene ends were 6 bases for V and 7 bases for J; bases not matched to a gene: 10. CDR3 size: 14 residues. The CDR3 loop reads CASSQGQGFGEAFF. For the CDR3, the DNA is TGTGCCAGCAGTCAAGGACAGGGCTTCGGTGAAGCTTTCTTT.

The chain is built from TRBV5-6 and TRBJ2-2; TRBD1 matches at 10 bases. The CDR3 is 15 residues long. V lost 4 bases to trimming and J lost 5 bases; unmatched junction nucleotides: 5. The germline V gene encodes CDR1 SGHDT and CDR2 YYEEEE. The CDR3 DNA reads TGTGCCAGCAGCCCGGGACAGGGGCGGACCGGGGAGCTGTTTTTT. Translation: CASSPGQGRTGELFF.

The chain is built from TRBV6-1 and TRBJ2-5, with D maybe TRBD1 (5 bases). CDR3 length equals 14 residues. CDR1 and CDR2 (germline): MNHNS, SASEGT. V was pared by 0 bases and J by 5 bases, with 10 bases between. The CDR3 DNA reads as TGTGCCAGCAGTGAAGCAGGGGCTGAGGAGACCCAGTACTTC. Its protein product is CASSEAGAEETQYF.

As concerns this clone: Sequence at one end of the junction differs from germline and may be a read error. The V gene is TRBV25-1, the J gene TRBJ2-3; D perhaps matches TRBD1 (5 bases). CDR3 length: 12 residues. Germline V CDR1 and CDR2: MGHDK, SYGVNS. The CDR3 region has the DNA TGTGCCAGCAGTGAGCCCACAGGTACGCAGTATTTT. It yields the protein CASSEPTGTQYF.

The chain joins TRBV6-6 to TRBJ2-7; TRBD1 might be the D (6 bases). CDR1 and CDR2 (germline): MNHNY, SVGAGI (reference sequence). With 6 bases removed from V and 3 bases from J, the gap between germline ends came to 18 bases. The CDR3 totals 15 residues. This CDR3 is CASRKIGQLNYEQYF. The CDR3 DNA sequence: TGTGCCAGCAGAAAAATCGGACAGCTGAACTACGAGCAGTACTTC.

There are a few counts of this clone. In DNA form, the CDR3 reads TGCGCCAGCAGCTCAGGGACAGGGCCGAACACTGAAGCTTTCTTT. This sequence encodes CASSSGTGPNTEAFF. The chain couples TRBV5-1 to TRBJ1-1; 9 bases match TRBD1. Germline lookup yields CDR1 SGHRS and CDR2 YFSETQ. Trimming cost V 3 bases and J 1 base; bases outside gene matches: 4. The CDR3 loop spans 15 amino acids.

This clone appeared once. The rearrangement uses TRBV5-1 and TRBJ2-5; TRBD2 matches 13 bases. Germline-derived CDR1 and CDR2 are SGHRS and YFSETQ. The CDR3 sequence is 16 residues long. J gave up 1 base and V 4 bases, and 4 bases lay outside the gene matches. CDR3 sequence reads: CASSPGTSGAQETQYF. In DNA form, the CDR3 reads TGCGCCAGCAGCCCCGGGACTAGCGGGGCCCAAGAGACCCAGTACTTC.

This clone occurred once. The genes are TRBV2 and TRBJ2-1; the match to TRBD2 covers 8 bases. Germline CDR1 is SNHLY and CDR2 is FYNNEI. The CDR3 is 14 residues long. J lost 6 bases, V lost 6 bases, and 7 bases had no gene match. The CDR3 reads CASRPTSGSNEQFF. The CDR3 DNA is TGTGCCAGCAGACCGACAAGCGGGAGCAATGAGCAGTTCTTC.

The genes are TRBV2 and TRBJ2-7, with TRBD2 matching over 13 bases. The CDR3 contains 14 residues. Germline lookup yields CDR1 SNHLY and CDR2 FYNNEI. The trim removed 6 bases at V and 5 bases at J, leaving 4 bases unmatched. The DNA for the CDR3 is TGTGCCAGCAGGGGACTAGCGGGACGGGACGAGCAGTACTTC. Residues: CASRGLAGRDEQYF.

The rearrangement links TRBV19 to TRBJ1-1, with D perhaps matching TRBD1 (5 bases). From germline, CDR1 is LNHDA and CDR2 SQIVND (reference sequence). CDR3 length: 18 amino acids. Trimming took 1 base from V and 3 from J, leaving 21 bases between them. The CDR3 protein is CASSIGWRGRRNHTEAFF. The CDR3 region has the DNA TGTGCCAGTAGTATAGGGTGGAGGGGACGAAGAAATCACACTGAAGCTTTCTTT.

This clone was seen only a few times. V is TRBV4-1 and J is TRBJ2-7; TRBD2 aligns across 8 bases. This CDR3 comprises 16 residues. The V segment lost 0 bases and the J segment 2 bases; nucleotides outside the gene matches: 6. Germline CDR1 is MGHRA and CDR2 is YSYEKL. Here the CDR3 DNA reads TGCGCCAGCAGCCAAGATACGCCGGGAGGGCCCTACGAGCAGTACTTC. Residues: CASSQDTPGGPYEQYF.

This clone was picked up a small number of times. The chain uses TRBV30 and TRBJ2-1; D is perhaps TRBD1 (6 bases). From germline, CDR1 is GTSNPN and CDR2 SVGIG (reference sequence). This CDR3 has 13 residues. V was shortened by 0 bases and J by 8 bases, with 11 bases between the two germline ends. The DNA for the CDR3 is TGTGCCTGGAGTGTGTGGGGGCGGGATGAGCAGTTCTTC. Its protein product is CAWSVWGRDEQFF.